One and the same sample provided the 14 T cell receptor beta chains below, sequenced in a study of technical replicates of blood from a few donors. The method was immunoSEQ multiplex PCR; TCRdb's version includes in-frame clones alone and lacks a portion of them. The sample lists some 70,000 clones, 80% to 95% seen once, with approximately 0.34% in the top ten. The sample comprised T cells isolated from PBMCs. These TCRs come from a human donor in good health.

The chain carries TRBV6-1 and TRBJ1-2, with TRBD1 matching 7 bases. The V segment lost 11 bases and the J segment 3 bases; nucleotides outside the gene matches: 12. This CDR3 is built from 14 residues. The germline V gene has CDR1 MNHNS and CDR2 SASEGT. This chain's CDR3 is CALALDRAYYGYTF. The CDR3, as DNA: TGTGCCCTAGCCCTAGACAGGGCCTACTATGGCTACACCTTC.

The CDR3 nucleotides are TGTGCCAGTAGCCTCAGGAACGCAGATACGCAGTATTTT. Translation: CASSLRNADTQYF. The chain links TRBV19 to TRBJ2-3; D remains unclear. Trimming pared 6 bases from V and 4 bases from J, leaving 11 bases between. Germline V gene data show CDR1 as LNHDA and CDR2 as SQIVND (reference sequence). The CDR3 extends over 13 amino acids.

The V gene is TRBV7-9, the J gene TRBJ2-7, with TRBD1 identical over 11 bases. The germline gives CDR1 SEHNR, CDR2 FQNEAQ (reference sequence). The CDR3 length is 18 residues. Unmatched junction bases numbered 20, after V lost 7 bases and J lost 6 bases. CDR3 DNA sequence: TGTGCCAGCACCCCACGGACAGGGGGCACCTTGATCTTATCCGAGCAGTACTTC. This codes for CASTPRTGGTLILSEQYF.

The V gene is TRBV29-1, the J gene TRBJ1-3; D not resolved. This CDR3 has 13 residues. V was clipped by 4 bases and J by 2 bases, with 9 bases between them. CDR1 and CDR2 (germline): SQVTM, ANQGSEA. The CDR3 sequence: CSVVGGTGNTIYF. The CDR3 coding sequence is TGCAGCGTTGTCGGAGGGACTGGAAACACCATATATTTT.

The chain uses TRBV25-1 and TRBJ1-2; the D gene is possibly TRBD1 (5 bases). In germline, CDR1 is MGHDK, CDR2 SYGVNS. Trimming left V 1 base short and J 10 bases short, with 13 bases between. The CDR3 length is 13 residues. The CDR3 DNA follows: TGTGCCAGCAGTGAATCACAGGAAAATGACTACACCTTC. It specifies CASSESQENDYTF.

The chain's CDR3 is CASSPRGGLAAETQYF. Here the CDR3 DNA reads TGTGCCAGCAGTCCTAGGGGCGGACTAGCTGCGGAGACCCAGTACTTC. The genes are TRBV11-2 and TRBJ2-5, with 8 bases that match TRBD2. The CDR3 sequence is 16 residues long. Germline values: CDR1 SGHAT, CDR2 FQNNGV. Trimming at V came to 6 bases and at J to 5 bases, leaving 14 bases not matched to a gene.

This clone was found once. The rearrangement links TRBV19 to TRBJ2-1, with D unclear. CDR1 is LNHDA, CDR2 SQIVND, per germline (reference sequence). The ends were cut back, 3 bases at V and 8 bases at J, with 8 bases in the middle. The CDR3 loop spans 12 amino acids. The CDR3 sequence is CASSIWRHEQFF. The CDR3 coding sequence is TGTGCCAGTAGTATTTGGCGGCATGAGCAGTTCTTC. Using reference TRBV19 and TRBJ2-1 for the parts outside the CDR3, the full variable domain is DGGITQSPKYLFRKEGQNVTLSCEQNLNHDAMYWYRQDPGQGLRLIYYSQIVNDFQKGDIAEGYSVSREKKESFPLTVTSAQKNPTAFYLCASSIWRHEQFFGPGTRLTVL.

The chain employs TRBV27 and TRBJ2-1; tentatively, D is TRBD1 (5 bases). V lost 3 bases to trimming and J lost 0 bases, with 15 bases between them. Germline CDR1 is MNHEY and CDR2 is SMNVEV (reference sequence). The CDR3 covers 17 residues. CDR3 region: CASSFSLGESSYNEQFF. The CDR3 DNA follows: TGTGCCAGCAGTTTTTCTCTAGGGGAAAGCTCCTACAATGAGCAGTTCTTC.

DNA for the CDR3: TGCAGCACCTCCGGGACTAGCAATATTCGGAATGAGCAGTTCTTC. This gives the protein CSTSGTSNIRNEQFF. The rearrangement uses TRBV29-1 and TRBJ2-1, with 9 nucleotides matching TRBD2. Germline V lookup: CDR1 SQVTM, CDR2 ANQGSEA. This CDR3 spans 15 amino acids. J lost 7 bases, V lost 8 bases, and 15 bases had no gene match.

The rearrangement links TRBV5-4 to TRBJ1-3; 9 nucleotides line up with TRBD1. Trimming took 5 bases from V and 2 from J; bases not matched to a gene: 5. Germline lookup yields CDR1 SGHNT and CDR2 YYREEE (reference sequence). The CDR3 spans 15 residues. In DNA, the CDR3 is TGTGCCAGCAGTCCCGGGACAGGGCCTGGAAACACCATATATTTT. Residues: CASSPGTGPGNTIYF.

The V call is TRBV5-1, the J call TRBJ2-1; 10 bases match TRBD1. This CDR3 region has 15 residues. Trimming removed 4 bases from V and 2 bases from J; junction bases left unmatched: 3. Germline assignment: CDR1 SGHRS and CDR2 YFSETQ. This CDR3 reads CASSHGTGAYNEQFF. CDR3 DNA: TGCGCCAGCAGCCACGGGACAGGGGCCTACAATGAGCAGTTCTTC. Using reference TRBV5-1 and TRBJ2-1 for the parts outside the CDR3, the full variable domain is KAGVTQTPRYLIKTRGQQVTLSCSPISGHRSVSWYQQTPGQGLQFLFEYFSETQRNKGNFPGRFSGRQFSNSRSEMNVSTLELGDSALYLCASSHGTGAYNEQFFGPGTRLTVL.

This chain uses TRBV5-5 with TRBJ2-7; weak D call: TRBD1 (5 bases). This CDR3 contains 17 residues. The V and J ends lost 0 bases and 0 bases respectively, with 16 bases between them. CDR1 SGHKS and CDR2 YYEKEE come from the germline V gene (reference sequence). The CDR3 sequence: CASSLVEKGKPSYEQYF. As DNA, the CDR3 is TGTGCCAGCAGCTTGGTAGAGAAGGGGAAACCCTCCTACGAGCAGTACTTC.

This clone was seen a handful of times. The V and J genes are TRBV9 and TRBJ1-1; TRBD1 matches 8 bases. J was trimmed by 7 bases and V by 3 bases; bases with no gene match: 8. Germline V gene data show CDR1 as SGDLS and CDR2 as YYNGEE. The CDR3 runs 14 residues. The CDR3, as DNA: TGTGCCAGCAGCGCACGGGACAGGCAGCTTGAAGCTTTCTTT. It yields the protein CASSARDRQLEAFF.

This rearrangement joins TRBV6-5 to TRBJ2-5; possibly TRBD1 for D (5 bases). The germline CDR1 and CDR2 sequences are MNHEY and SVGAGI. V was clipped by 2 bases and J by 6 bases, with 10 bases between them. This CDR3 comprises 13 residues. The CDR3 loop is CASSYGRAKTQYF. The CDR3 region has the DNA TGTGCCAGCAGTTACGGCAGGGCCAAGACCCAGTACTTC.